This T cell receptor (beta chain) was documented in a study of OX40 agonist ivuxolimab in advanced cancers. Study-wide context: Patients receiving dose escalation had hepatocellular carcinoma, melanoma, renal cell or head and neck cancer. Prior therapy, whether anti-PD-1, anti-PD-L1 or anti-CTLA-4, was allowed, and more than 35% had some. Among those treated, three patients had partial responses, one with hepatocellular carcinoma and two with cutaneous melanoma. Study observations and caveats: Partial responders dosed at 0.1-3.0 mg/kg displayed clonal expansion ranking among the lowest.

With regard to this clone: Its matching antigen is unknown.

Only in-frame clones appear in the TCRdb table, and some are missing; sequencing was by immunoSEQ multiplex PCR. The repertoire holds roughly 76,000 clones, around 90% seen once, with 2% to 2.5% in the top ten. V was cut by 5 bases and J by 7 bases, with 17 bases left in between. In germline, CDR1 is MDHEN, CDR2 SYDVKM. CDR3 length: 15 amino acids. The chain couples TRBV28 to TRBJ1-4, with D possibly being TRBD1 (5 bases). Sequenced material: CD4+ or CD8+ T cells sorted from blood, taken in a trial of the OX40 agonist ivuxolimab. The source is an adult with an advanced solid tumor such as melanoma, head and neck, liver or kidney cancer. CDR3 nucleotides: TGTGCCAGCAGTCCGCACAACGATGGGGGTGAAAAACTGTTTTTT. Its translation is CASSPHNDGGEKLFF.